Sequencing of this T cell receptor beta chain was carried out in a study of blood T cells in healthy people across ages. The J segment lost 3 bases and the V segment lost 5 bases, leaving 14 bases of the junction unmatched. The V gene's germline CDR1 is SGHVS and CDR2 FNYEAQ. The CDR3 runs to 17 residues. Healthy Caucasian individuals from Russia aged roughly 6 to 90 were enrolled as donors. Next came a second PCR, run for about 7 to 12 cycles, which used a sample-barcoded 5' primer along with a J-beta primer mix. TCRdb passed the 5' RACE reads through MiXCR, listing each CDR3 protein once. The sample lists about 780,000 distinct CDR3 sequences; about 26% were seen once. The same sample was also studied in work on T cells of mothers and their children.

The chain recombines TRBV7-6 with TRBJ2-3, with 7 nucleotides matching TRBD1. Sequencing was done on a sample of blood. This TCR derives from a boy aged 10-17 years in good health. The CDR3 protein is CASSPSLEGGGTDTQYF. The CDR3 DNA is TGTGCCAGCAGCCCGTCTCTAGAAGGGGGCGGGACAGATACGCAGTATTTT.